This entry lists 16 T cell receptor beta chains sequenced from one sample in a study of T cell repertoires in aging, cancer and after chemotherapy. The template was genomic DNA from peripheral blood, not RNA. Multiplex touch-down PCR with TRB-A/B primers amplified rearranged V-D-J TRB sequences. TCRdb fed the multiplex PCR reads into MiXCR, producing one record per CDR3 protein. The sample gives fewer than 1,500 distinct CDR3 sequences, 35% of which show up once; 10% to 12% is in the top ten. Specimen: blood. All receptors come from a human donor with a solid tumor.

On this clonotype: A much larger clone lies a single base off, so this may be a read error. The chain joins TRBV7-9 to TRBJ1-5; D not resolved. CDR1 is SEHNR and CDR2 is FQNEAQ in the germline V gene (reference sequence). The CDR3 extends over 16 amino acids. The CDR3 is CASSGVSDLSNHPQHF. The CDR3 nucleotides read TGTGCCAGCAGCGGGGTTTCTGACCTGAGCAATCATCCCCAGCATTTT.

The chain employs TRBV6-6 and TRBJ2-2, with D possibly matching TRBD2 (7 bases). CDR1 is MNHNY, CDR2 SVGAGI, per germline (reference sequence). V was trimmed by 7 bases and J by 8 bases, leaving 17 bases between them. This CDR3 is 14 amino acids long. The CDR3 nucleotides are TGTGCCAGCAAGTTAGGGGGGGCCGAGGGGGAGCTGTTTTTT. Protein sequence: CASKLGGAEGELFF.

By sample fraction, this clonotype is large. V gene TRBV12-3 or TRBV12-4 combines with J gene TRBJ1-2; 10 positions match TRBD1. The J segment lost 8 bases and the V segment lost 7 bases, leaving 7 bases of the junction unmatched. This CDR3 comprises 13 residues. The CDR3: CASILGTGAGYTF. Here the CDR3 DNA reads TGTGCCAGCATCCTAGGGACAGGGGCGGGCTACACCTTC.

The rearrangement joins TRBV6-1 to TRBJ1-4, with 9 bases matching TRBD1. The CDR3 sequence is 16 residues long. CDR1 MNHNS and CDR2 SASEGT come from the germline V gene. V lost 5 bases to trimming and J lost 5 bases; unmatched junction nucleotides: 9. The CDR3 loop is CASSYQPGQGNEKLFF. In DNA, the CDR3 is TGTGCCAGCAGTTACCAACCGGGACAGGGAAATGAAAAACTGTTTTTT.

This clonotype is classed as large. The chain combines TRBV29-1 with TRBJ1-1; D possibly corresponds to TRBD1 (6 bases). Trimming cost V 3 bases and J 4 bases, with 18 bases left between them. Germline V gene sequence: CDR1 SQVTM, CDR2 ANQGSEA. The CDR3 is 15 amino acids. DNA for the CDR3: TGCAGCGTTGATAATGTGAGGGGGGTTGCCACTGAAGCTTTCTTT. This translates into CSVDNVRGVATEAFF.

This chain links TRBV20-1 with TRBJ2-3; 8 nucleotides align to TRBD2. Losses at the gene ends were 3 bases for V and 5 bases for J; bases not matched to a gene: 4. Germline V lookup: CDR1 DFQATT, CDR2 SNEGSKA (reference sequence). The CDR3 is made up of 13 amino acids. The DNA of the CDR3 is TGCAGTGCTAGTTCAACTAGCGGAGATACGCAGTATTTT. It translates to CSASSTSGDTQYF.

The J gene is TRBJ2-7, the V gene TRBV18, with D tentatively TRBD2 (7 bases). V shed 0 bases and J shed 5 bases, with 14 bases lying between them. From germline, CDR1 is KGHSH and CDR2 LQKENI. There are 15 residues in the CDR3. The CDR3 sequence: CASSPPGRGGNEQYF. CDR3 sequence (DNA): TGTGCCAGCTCACCACCGGGTAGGGGGGGCAACGAGCAGTACTTC.

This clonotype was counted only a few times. The CDR3, as DNA: TGTGCCAGCAGCTCGGGACTAGCGGGAGACTCCTACGAGCAGTACTTC. Translation gives CASSSGLAGDSYEQYF. The chain joins TRBV27 to TRBJ2-7; 14 bases are shared with TRBD2. Germline-derived CDR1 and CDR2 are MNHEY and SMNVEV (reference sequence). The CDR3 has 16 residues. V was pared by 6 bases and J by 0 bases, with 4 bases of the junction left unmatched.

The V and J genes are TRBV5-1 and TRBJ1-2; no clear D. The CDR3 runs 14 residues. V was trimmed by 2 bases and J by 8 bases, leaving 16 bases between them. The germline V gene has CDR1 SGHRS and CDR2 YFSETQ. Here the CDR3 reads CASSLGDIGKGYTF. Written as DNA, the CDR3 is TGCGCCAGCAGCTTAGGCGATATTGGGAAAGGCTACACCTTC.

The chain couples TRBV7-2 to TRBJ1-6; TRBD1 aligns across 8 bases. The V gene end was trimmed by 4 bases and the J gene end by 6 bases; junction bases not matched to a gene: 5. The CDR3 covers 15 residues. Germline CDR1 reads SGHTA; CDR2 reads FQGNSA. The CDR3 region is CASSWGDRSNSPLHF. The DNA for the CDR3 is TGTGCCAGCAGCTGGGGGGACAGGAGTAATTCACCCCTCCACTTT. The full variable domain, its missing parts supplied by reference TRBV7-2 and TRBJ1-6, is GAGVSQSPSNKVTEKGKDVELRCDPISGHTALYWYRQSLGQGLEFLIYFQGNSAPDKSGLPSDRFSAERTGGSVSTLTIQRTQQEDSAVYLCASSWGDRSNSPLHFGNGTRLTVT.

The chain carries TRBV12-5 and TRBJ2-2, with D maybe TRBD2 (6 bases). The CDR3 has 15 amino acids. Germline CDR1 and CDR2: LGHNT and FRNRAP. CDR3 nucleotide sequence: TGTGCCAGCAGTTTGGGACTCGCGAACACCGGGGAGCTGTTTTTT. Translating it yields CASSLGLANTGELFF.

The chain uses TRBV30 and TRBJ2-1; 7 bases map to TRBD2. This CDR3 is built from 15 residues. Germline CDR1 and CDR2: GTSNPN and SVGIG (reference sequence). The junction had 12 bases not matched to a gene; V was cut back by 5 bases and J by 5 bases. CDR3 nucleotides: TGTGCCTGGGCTGGGGACTACCGAATGAACAATGAGCAGTTCTTC. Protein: CAWAGDYRMNNEQFF. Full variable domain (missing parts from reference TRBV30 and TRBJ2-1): SQTIHQWPATLVQPVGSPLSLECTVEGTSNPNLYWYRQAAGRGLQLLFYSVGIGQISSEVPQNLSASRPQDRQFILSSKKLLLSDSGFYLCAWAGDYRMNNEQFFGPGTRLTVL.

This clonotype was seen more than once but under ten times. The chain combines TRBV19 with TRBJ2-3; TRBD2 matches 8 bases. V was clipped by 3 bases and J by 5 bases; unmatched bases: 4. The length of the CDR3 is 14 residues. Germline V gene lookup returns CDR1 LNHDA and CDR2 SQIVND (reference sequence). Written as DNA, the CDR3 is TGTGCCAGTAGTATTCCCGGGAGGGTAGATACGCAGTATTTT. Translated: CASSIPGRVDTQYF.

This CDR3 is CASMDTNNSPLHF. The DNA for the CDR3 is TGTGCCAGCATGGACACGAATAATTCACCCCTCCACTTT. The chain is built from TRBV25-1 and TRBJ1-6; possibly TRBD1 for D (5 bases). The CDR3 is 13 amino acids. V was shortened by 7 bases and J by 5 bases, with 9 bases between the two germline ends. Germline CDR1 is MGHDK and CDR2 is SYGVNS.

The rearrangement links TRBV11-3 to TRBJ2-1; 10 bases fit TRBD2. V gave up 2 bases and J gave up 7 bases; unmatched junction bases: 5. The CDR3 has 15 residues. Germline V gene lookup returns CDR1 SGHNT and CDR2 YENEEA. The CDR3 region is CASSLSSGSLNEQFF. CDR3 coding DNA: TGTGCCAGCAGCTTATCTAGCGGGAGTTTAAATGAGCAGTTCTTC.

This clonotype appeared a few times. The CDR3 protein is CASSLSDREGAEAFF. CDR3 nucleotides: TGTGCCAGCAGCTTATCTGACAGGGAGGGCGCTGAAGCTTTCTTT. V usage is TRBV7-3 and J usage is TRBJ1-1; 7 bases are shared with TRBD1. Germline assignment: CDR1 SGHTA and CDR2 FQGTGA. CDR3 size: 15 residues. Trimming at V came to 2 bases and at J to 6 bases, leaving 9 bases not matched to a gene.